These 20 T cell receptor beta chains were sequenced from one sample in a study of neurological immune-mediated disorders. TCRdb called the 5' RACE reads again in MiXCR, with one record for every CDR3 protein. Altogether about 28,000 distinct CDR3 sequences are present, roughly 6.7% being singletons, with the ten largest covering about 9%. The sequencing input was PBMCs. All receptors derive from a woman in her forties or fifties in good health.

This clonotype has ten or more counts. As DNA, the CDR3 is TGCAGTGCTCCGGGACTGACCTCCTACAATGAGCAGTTCTTC. Protein: CSAPGLTSYNEQFF. The chain couples TRBV20-1 to TRBJ2-1; possibly TRBD2 for D (6 bases). The CDR3 extends over 14 amino acids. The V and J ends lost 5 bases and 0 bases respectively, with 11 bases between them. CDR1 DFQATT and CDR2 SNEGSKA come from the germline V gene (reference sequence).

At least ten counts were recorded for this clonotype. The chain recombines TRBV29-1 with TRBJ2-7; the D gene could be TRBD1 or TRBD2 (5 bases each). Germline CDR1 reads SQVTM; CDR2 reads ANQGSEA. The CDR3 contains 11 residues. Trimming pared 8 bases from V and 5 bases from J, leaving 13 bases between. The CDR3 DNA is TGCAGCACGAGGGTGGGGGACGAGCAGTACTTC. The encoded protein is CSTRVGDEQYF.

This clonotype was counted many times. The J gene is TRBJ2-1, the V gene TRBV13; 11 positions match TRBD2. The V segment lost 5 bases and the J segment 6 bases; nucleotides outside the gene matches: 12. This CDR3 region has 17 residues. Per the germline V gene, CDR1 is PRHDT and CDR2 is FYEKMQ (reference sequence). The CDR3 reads CASSPSSLAGGLNEQFF. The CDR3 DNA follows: TGTGCCAGCAGCCCTAGCTCTCTAGCGGGGGGACTCAATGAGCAGTTCTTC.

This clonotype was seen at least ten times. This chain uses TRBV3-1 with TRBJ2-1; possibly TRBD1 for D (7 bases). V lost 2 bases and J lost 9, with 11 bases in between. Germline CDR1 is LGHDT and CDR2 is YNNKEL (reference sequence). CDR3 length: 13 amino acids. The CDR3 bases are TGTGCCAGCAGCCAACGCCAGGGGGGTGAGCAGTTCTTC. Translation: CASSQRQGGEQFF.

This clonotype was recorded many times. CDR3 DNA: TGTGCCAGCAGCCTAACAGGGACAGGGATTCTTGAGCAGTTCTTC. This gives the protein CASSLTGTGILEQFF. The J gene is TRBJ2-1, the V gene TRBV7-8; TRBD1 agrees at 9 bases. Germline-derived CDR1 and CDR2 are SGHVS and FQNEAQ. The CDR3 runs to 15 residues. V shed 5 bases, J shed 9 bases, and the junction held 11 bases outside the gene matches.

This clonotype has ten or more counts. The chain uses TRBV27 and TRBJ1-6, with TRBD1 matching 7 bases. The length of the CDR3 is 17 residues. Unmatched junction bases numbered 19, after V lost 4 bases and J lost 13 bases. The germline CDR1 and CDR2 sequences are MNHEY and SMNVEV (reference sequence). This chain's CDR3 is CASSSALGGRGIPPLHF. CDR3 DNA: TGTGCCAGCAGTTCCGCCTTAGGGGGCAGGGGAATCCCTCCCCTCCACTTT.

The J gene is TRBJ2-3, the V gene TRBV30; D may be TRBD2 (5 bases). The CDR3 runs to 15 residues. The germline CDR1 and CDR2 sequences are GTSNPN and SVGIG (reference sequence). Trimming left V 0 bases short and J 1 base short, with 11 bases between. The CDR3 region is CAWSVLARGTDTQYF. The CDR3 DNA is TGTGCCTGGAGTGTACTCGCGAGGGGCACAGATACGCAGTATTTT. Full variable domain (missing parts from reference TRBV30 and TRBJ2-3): SQTIHQWPATLVQPVGSPLSLECTVEGTSNPNLYWYRQAAGRGLQLLFYSVGIGQISSEVPQNLSASRPQDRQFILSSKKLLLSDSGFYLCAWSVLARGTDTQYFGPGTRLTVL.

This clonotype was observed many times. The CDR3: CASSSDRVRGYTF. CDR3 bases: TGCGCCAGCAGCAGCGACAGAGTACGCGGCTACACCTTC. V is TRBV5-1 and J is TRBJ1-2, with a possible D match to TRBD1 (5 bases). The CDR3 loop spans 13 amino acids. V was pared by 4 bases and J by 8 bases, with 15 bases between. CDR1 and CDR2 from the germline V gene are SGHRS and YFSETQ.

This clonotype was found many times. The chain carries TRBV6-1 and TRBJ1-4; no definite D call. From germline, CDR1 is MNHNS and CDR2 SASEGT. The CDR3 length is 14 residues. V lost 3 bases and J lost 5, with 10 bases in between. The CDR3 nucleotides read TGTGCCAGCAGTGACGGAGGGTCAAATGAAAAACTGTTTTTT. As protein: CASSDGGSNEKLFF.

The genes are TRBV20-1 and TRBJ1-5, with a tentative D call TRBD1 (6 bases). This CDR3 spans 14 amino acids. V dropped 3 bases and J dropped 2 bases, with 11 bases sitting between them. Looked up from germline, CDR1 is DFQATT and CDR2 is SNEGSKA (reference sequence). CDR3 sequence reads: CSARAGDGNQPQHF. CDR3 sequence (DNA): TGCAGTGCTAGGGCAGGGGACGGCAATCAGCCCCAGCATTTT.

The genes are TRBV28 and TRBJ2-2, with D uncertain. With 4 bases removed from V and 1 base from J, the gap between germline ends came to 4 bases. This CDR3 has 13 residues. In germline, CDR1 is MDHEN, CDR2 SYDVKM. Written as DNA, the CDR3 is TGTGCCAGCAGTTCAAAGAACACCGGGGAGCTGTTTTTT. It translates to CASSSKNTGELFF.

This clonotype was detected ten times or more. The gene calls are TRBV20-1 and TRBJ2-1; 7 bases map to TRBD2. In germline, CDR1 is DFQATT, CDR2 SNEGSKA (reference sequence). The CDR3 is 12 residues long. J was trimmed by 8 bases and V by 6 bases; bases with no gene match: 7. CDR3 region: CSARTRIHEQFF. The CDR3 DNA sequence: TGCAGTGCCCGGACTAGAATCCATGAGCAGTTCTTC.

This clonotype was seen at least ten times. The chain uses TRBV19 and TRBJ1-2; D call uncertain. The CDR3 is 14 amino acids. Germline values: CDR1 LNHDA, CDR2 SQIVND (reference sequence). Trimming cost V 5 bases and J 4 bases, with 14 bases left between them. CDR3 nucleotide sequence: TGTGCCAGTAGTCCCTTTGGGATCGCCTATGGCTACACCTTC. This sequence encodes CASSPFGIAYGYTF.

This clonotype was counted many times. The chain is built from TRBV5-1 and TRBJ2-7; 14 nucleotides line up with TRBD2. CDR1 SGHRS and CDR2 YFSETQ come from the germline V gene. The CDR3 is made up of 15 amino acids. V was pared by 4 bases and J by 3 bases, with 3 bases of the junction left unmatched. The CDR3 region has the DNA TGCGCCAGCAGCCCGGGACTAGCGGGGGTCTACGAGCAGTACTTC. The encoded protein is CASSPGLAGVYEQYF. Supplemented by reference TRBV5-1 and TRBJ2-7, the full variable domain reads KAGVTQTPRYLIKTRGQQVTLSCSPISGHRSVSWYQQTPGQGLQFLFEYFSETQRNKGNFPGRFSGRQFSNSRSEMNVSTLELGDSALYLCASSPGLAGVYEQYFGPGTRLTVT.

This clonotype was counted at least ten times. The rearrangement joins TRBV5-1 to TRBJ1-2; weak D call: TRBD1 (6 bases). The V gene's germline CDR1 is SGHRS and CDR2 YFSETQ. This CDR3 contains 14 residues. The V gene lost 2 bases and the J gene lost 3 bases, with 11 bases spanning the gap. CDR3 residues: CASSFQDSYYGYTF. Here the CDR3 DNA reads TGCGCCAGCAGCTTCCAGGACAGCTACTATGGCTACACCTTC. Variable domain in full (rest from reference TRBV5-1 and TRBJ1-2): KAGVTQTPRYLIKTRGQQVTLSCSPISGHRSVSWYQQTPGQGLQFLFEYFSETQRNKGNFPGRFSGRQFSNSRSEMNVSTLELGDSALYLCASSFQDSYYGYTFGSGTRLTVV.

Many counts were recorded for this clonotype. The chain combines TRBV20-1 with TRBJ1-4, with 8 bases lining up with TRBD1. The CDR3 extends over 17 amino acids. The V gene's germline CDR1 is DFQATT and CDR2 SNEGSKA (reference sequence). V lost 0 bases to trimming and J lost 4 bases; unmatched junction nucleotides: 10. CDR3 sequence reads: CSARDPRQGQFNEKLFF. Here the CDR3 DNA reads TGCAGTGCTAGAGATCCCAGACAGGGGCAATTTAATGAAAAACTGTTTTTT.

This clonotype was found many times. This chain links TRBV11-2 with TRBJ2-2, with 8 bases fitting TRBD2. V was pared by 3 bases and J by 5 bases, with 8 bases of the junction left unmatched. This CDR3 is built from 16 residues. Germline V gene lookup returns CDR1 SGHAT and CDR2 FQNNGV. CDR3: CASSFSAGGGTGELFF. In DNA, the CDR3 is TGTGCCAGCAGCTTTAGTGCGGGGGGAGGTACCGGGGAGCTGTTTTTT.

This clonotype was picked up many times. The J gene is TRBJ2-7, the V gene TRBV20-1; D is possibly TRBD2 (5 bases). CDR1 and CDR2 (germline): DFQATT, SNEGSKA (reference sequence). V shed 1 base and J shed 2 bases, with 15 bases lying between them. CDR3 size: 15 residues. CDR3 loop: CSARGMGASPYEQYF. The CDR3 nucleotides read TGCAGTGCTAGAGGGATGGGAGCTTCCCCCTACGAGCAGTACTTC.

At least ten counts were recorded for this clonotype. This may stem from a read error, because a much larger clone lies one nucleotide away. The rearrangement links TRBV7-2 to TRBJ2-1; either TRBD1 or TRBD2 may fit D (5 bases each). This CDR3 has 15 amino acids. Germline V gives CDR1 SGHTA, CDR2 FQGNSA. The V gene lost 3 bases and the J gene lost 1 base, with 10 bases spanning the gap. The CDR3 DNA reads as TGTGCCAGCAGCTTTGACTGGGGGTCCTACAATGAGCAGTTCTTC. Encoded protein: CASSFDWGSYNEQFF.

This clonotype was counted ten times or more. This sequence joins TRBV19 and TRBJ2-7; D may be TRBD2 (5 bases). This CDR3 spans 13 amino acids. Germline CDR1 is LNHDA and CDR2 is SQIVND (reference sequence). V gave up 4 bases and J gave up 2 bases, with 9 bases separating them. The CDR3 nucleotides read TGTGCCAGTAGTACCGACGGGGCCTACGAGCAGTACTTC. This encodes CASSTDGAYEQYF.